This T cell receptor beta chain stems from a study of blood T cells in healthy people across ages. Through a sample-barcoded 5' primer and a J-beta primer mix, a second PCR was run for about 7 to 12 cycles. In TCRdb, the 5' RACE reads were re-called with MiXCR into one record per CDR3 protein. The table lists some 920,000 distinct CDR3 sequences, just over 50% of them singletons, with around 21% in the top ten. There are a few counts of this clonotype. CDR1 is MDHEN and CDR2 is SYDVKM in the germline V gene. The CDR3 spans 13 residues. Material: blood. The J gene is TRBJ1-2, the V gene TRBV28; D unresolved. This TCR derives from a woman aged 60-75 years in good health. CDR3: CALDPGDLYGYTF. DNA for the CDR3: TGTGCACTAGACCCGGGAGACCTCTATGGCTACACCTTC.